This passage covers 21 T cell receptor beta chains from one sample sequenced in a study of blood T cell repertoires in COVID-19 (dated by TCRdb to the early 2020s). Libraries were prepared through the immunoSEQ multiplex PCR assay. Drawn from immuneACCESS, this table holds only the in-frame rearrangements with V and J called that TCRdb kept. Clones are partly lost; checked studies trace under half to an unresolved V gene and leave the rest unexplained. This sample holds approximately 210,000 clones; over 80% were observed only once. Clones ranked in the top ten supply about 2.5% of the sample. The source material was peripheral blood. The receptors shown here come from a woman in her 70s with active or convalescent COVID-19.

V usage is TRBV11-3 and J usage is TRBJ2-1; tentatively, D is TRBD2 (6 bases). V gave up 4 bases and J gave up 0 bases, with 7 bases separating them. CDR3 size: 14 residues. Germline V CDR1 and CDR2: SGHNT, YENEEA. CDR3 region: CASSSEGSYNEQFF. The CDR3 DNA is TGTGCCAGCAGCTCGGAGGGCTCCTACAATGAGCAGTTCTTC.

The chain has TRBV6-4 and TRBJ1-2; 7 positions match TRBD1. Germline lookup yields CDR1 MRHNA and CDR2 SNTAGT. The CDR3 is 13 residues long. After removal of 6 bases from V and 4 bases from J, the junction contained 5 bases not matched to a gene. The chain's CDR3 is CASSAGQSYGYTF. CDR3 coding DNA: TGTGCCAGCAGCGCGGGACAGAGCTATGGCTACACCTTC.

This clone was detected only once. The chain is built from TRBV19 and TRBJ2-3; the D is unclear. Germline assignment: CDR1 LNHDA and CDR2 SQIVND (reference sequence). CDR3 length equals 12 residues. V was pared by 5 bases and J by 4 bases, with 7 bases between. The CDR3 is CASSLRSDTQYF. CDR3 coding DNA: TGTGCCAGTAGTCTCCGGTCAGATACGCAGTATTTT.

This chain uses TRBV12-5 with TRBJ1-5; no reliable D call. CDR3 size: 13 residues. Germline CDR1 reads LGHNT; CDR2 reads FRNRAP. Trimming cost V 2 bases and J 5 bases, with 7 bases left between them. Here the CDR3 reads CASGLYEDQPQHF. DNA of the CDR3: TGTGCTAGTGGTTTGTACGAGGATCAGCCCCAGCATTTT. The whole variable domain, filled in from reference TRBV12-5 and TRBJ1-5, reads DARVTQTPRHKVTEMGQEVTMRCQPILGHNTVFWYRQTMMQGLELLAYFRNRAPLDDSGMPKDRFSAEMPDATLATLKIQPSEPRDSAVYFCASGLYEDQPQHFGDGTRLSIL.

In its sample, this clone ranks as medium-sized. The chain uses TRBV5-5 and TRBJ2-3; D gene ambiguous. Germline V CDR1 and CDR2: SGHKS, YYEKEE (reference sequence). V was shortened by 2 bases and J by 1 base, with 8 bases between the two germline ends. The CDR3 sequence is 14 residues long. CDR3 region: CASSFRGGTDTQYF. CDR3 DNA: TGTGCCAGCAGCTTTAGAGGTGGCACAGATACGCAGTATTTT.

V usage is TRBV2 and J usage is TRBJ1-6, with D perhaps matching TRBD1 (5 bases). The CDR3 has 15 amino acids. V dropped 6 bases and J dropped 0 bases, with 9 bases sitting between them. Germline assignment: CDR1 SNHLY and CDR2 FYNNEI. The CDR3 sequence: CASREGSSYNSPLHF. CDR3 coding DNA: TGTGCCAGCAGGGAGGGGAGCTCCTATAATTCACCCCTCCACTTT.

This clone appeared a single time. The CDR3 protein is CASSYSGGTQYF. The CDR3 nucleotides are TGTGCCAGCAGTTATAGCGGGGGGACCCAGTACTTC. The chain carries TRBV6-5 and TRBJ2-5; 9 bases fit TRBD2. This CDR3 has 12 amino acids. CDR1 and CDR2 from the germline V gene are MNHEY and SVGAGI. Trimming cost V 3 bases and J 7 bases; bases outside gene matches: 0.

V gene TRBV5-8 combines with J gene TRBJ2-7; D is unresolved. Germline CDR1 and CDR2: SGHTS and YDEGEE. V was pared by 2 bases and J by 3 bases, with 6 bases between. This CDR3 region has 12 residues. CDR3 amino acids: CASSLRVYEQYF. CDR3 coding DNA: TGTGCCAGCAGCTTACGAGTCTACGAGCAGTACTTC.

This chain joins TRBV2 and TRBJ1-6; TRBD1 agrees at 7 bases. The V gene end was trimmed by 8 bases and the J gene end by 4 bases; junction bases not matched to a gene: 8. CDR1 and CDR2 from the germline V gene are SNHLY and FYNNEI. CDR3 length: 15 amino acids. The CDR3 nucleotides are TGTGCCAGCTGGGACAGAAATCTTTATAATTCACCCCTCCACTTT. Its protein is CASWDRNLYNSPLHF.

The J gene is TRBJ1-2, the V gene TRBV2, with D possibly being TRBD1 (5 bases). Germline V gives CDR1 SNHLY, CDR2 FYNNEI. Trimming took off 7 bases at V and 5 bases at J, with 11 bases between the two ends. The CDR3 consists of 12 residues. This chain's CDR3 is CASKEDIYGYTF. For the CDR3, the DNA is TGTGCCAGCAAAGAGGACATTTATGGCTACACCTTC.

V and J are TRBV9 and TRBJ2-1, with D unresolved. CDR3 size: 13 residues. Trimming cost V 0 bases and J 12 bases, with 13 bases left between them. CDR1 is SGDLS, CDR2 YYNGEE, per germline. DNA for the CDR3: TGTGCCAGCAGCGTAGCTGCCGGCACGGGGCAGTTCTTC. Encoded protein: CASSVAAGTGQFF. Variable domain in full (rest from reference TRBV9 and TRBJ2-1): DSGVTQTPKHLITATGQRVTLRCSPRSGDLSVYWYQQSLDQGLQFLIQYYNGEERAKGNILERFSAQQFPDLHSELNLSSLELGDSALYFCASSVAAGTGQFFGPGTRLTVL.

This clone was observed once. The chain couples TRBV7-2 to TRBJ2-5; tentative D call: TRBD2 (6 bases). Germline CDR1 SGHTA, CDR2 FQGNSA. Trimming removed 2 bases from V and 2 bases from J, with 15 bases in between. This CDR3 comprises 16 residues. CDR3 coding DNA: TGTGCCAGCAGCTTATACCCGGGACTCACTCAAGAGACCCAGTACTTC. It yields the protein CASSLYPGLTQETQYF.

The chain has TRBV11-2 and TRBJ2-1, with 13 bases matching TRBD2. The CDR3 has 17 amino acids. V lost 4 bases and J lost 4; bases outside the gene matches: 7. Germline-derived CDR1 and CDR2 are SGHAT and FQNNGV. CDR3 sequence: CASSSRTSGGRYNEQFF. As DNA, the CDR3 is TGTGCCAGCAGCTCCCGGACTAGCGGGGGTCGATACAATGAGCAGTTCTTC. The full variable domain, its missing parts supplied by reference TRBV11-2 and TRBJ2-1, is EAGVAQSPRYKIIEKRQSVAFWCNPISGHATLYWYQQILGQGPKLLIQFQNNGVVDDSQLPKDRFSAERLKGVDSTLKIQPAKLEDSAVYLCASSSRTSGGRYNEQFFGPGTRLTVL.

The sample holds one count of this clone. V is TRBV10-3 and J is TRBJ1-2; TRBD1 agrees at 8 bases. Germline lookup yields CDR1 ENHRY and CDR2 SYGVKD. With 7 bases clipped from V and 3 bases from J, the junction kept 7 bases outside the gene matches. The CDR3 is 14 amino acids. The CDR3 here is CAIKWTGMDYGYTF. The CDR3, as DNA: TGTGCCATCAAGTGGACAGGGATGGACTATGGCTACACCTTC.

This chain uses TRBV5-1 with TRBJ1-2, with a tentative D call TRBD1 (5 bases). Trimming stripped 3 bases from V and 0 bases from J, with 15 bases between. This CDR3 has 16 amino acids. Germline-derived CDR1 and CDR2 are SGHRS and YFSETQ. CDR3 sequence reads: CASSSRGGVSNYGYTF. CDR3 nucleotide sequence: TGCGCCAGCAGCTCCCGGGGGGGGGTTTCTAACTATGGCTACACCTTC.

This sequence joins TRBV28 and TRBJ1-2; unclear D gene. CDR1 MDHEN and CDR2 SYDVKM come from the germline V gene. The CDR3 consists of 13 residues. V dropped 2 bases and J dropped 1 base, with 5 bases sitting between them. This CDR3 reads CASSLILNYGYTF. The DNA of the CDR3 is TGTGCCAGCAGTTTAATCCTTAACTATGGCTACACCTTC.

The chain is built from TRBV12-3 or TRBV12-4 and TRBJ2-7; TRBD1 matches 7 bases. Trimming at V came to 5 bases and at J to 3 bases, leaving 1 base not matched to a gene. The length of the CDR3 is 12 residues. The CDR3 reads CASSPGGYEQYF. In DNA, the CDR3 is TGTGCCAGCAGTCCAGGGGGCTACGAGCAGTACTTC.

This sequence joins TRBV30 and TRBJ1-4, with unresolved D. CDR1 and CDR2 (germline): GTSNPN, SVGIG (reference sequence). The V and J ends lost 0 bases and 10 bases respectively, with 15 bases between them. CDR3 length: 14 residues. The CDR3 region has the DNA TGTGCCTGGAGTGTAACCGGAATTCGGGGAAAACTGTTTTTT. Amino acid sequence: CAWSVTGIRGKLFF.

The chain uses TRBV5-1 and TRBJ2-3, with D hard to call. The germline V gene encodes CDR1 SGHRS and CDR2 YFSETQ. Trimming cost V 3 bases and J 2 bases, with 10 bases left between them. This CDR3 comprises 14 residues. CDR3 coding DNA: TGCGCCAGCAGCTCGGTCCTAGTCACAGATACGCAGTATTTT. It codes for CASSSVLVTDTQYF.

This clone is a singleton in its sample. This chain connects TRBV5-1 to TRBJ1-1; maybe TRBD1 (5 bases). Trimming stripped 3 bases from V and 3 bases from J, with 9 bases between. The germline CDR1 and CDR2 sequences are SGHRS and YFSETQ. There are 13 residues in the CDR3. The DNA of the CDR3 is TGCGCCAGCAGCTCCGACAGAGACACTGAAGCTTTCTTT. Translating it yields CASSSDRDTEAFF.

This sequence joins TRBV18 and TRBJ1-1; tentative D call: TRBD1 (5 bases). The V gene lost 4 bases and the J gene lost 5 bases, with 17 bases spanning the gap. The CDR3 covers 15 residues. Germline V lookup: CDR1 KGHSH, CDR2 LQKENI. CDR3 loop: CASSLRGAGVTEAFF. CDR3 in DNA: TGTGCCAGCTCACTCCGCGGCGCGGGGGTAACTGAAGCTTTCTTT.